Listed here are 2 T cell receptor beta chains from one sample, sequenced in a study of blood T cell repertoires in COVID-19. Clones were sequenced by immunoSEQ multiplex PCR, and TCRdb holds only the in-frame ones, with some missing. The table lists about 59,000 clones, about 73% of them singletons. What was sequenced was peripheral blood. The receptors were gathered from a woman in her 70s with acute or convalescent COVID-19.

The chain recombines TRBV10-1 with TRBJ2-1; possibly TRBD1 for D (6 bases). The germline V and J ends were trimmed by 4 bases and 7 bases, with 14 bases remaining between them. The CDR3 has 14 amino acids. The germline V gene has CDR1 WNHNN and CDR2 SYGVQD (reference sequence). The CDR3 protein is CASSGRGSGNEQFF. The CDR3 DNA follows: TGCGCCAGCAGTGGCAGGGGATCGGGGAATGAGCAGTTCTTC.

This clone was counted once. The CDR3 DNA reads TGTGCCAGTAGTATCGGCGGGGTACGCAACTATGGCTACACCTTC. Translated: CASSIGGVRNYGYTF. J is TRBJ1-2 and V is TRBV19; D remains ambiguous. Trimming stripped 3 bases from V and 2 bases from J, with 13 bases between. The CDR3 totals 15 residues. Germline loops: CDR1 LNHDA, CDR2 SQIVND (reference sequence).